Following are 10 T cell receptor beta chains from one sample sequenced in a study of shared clonotypes between healthy human individuals (dated by TCRdb to 2018 to 2020). The protocol used for the library was the immunoSEQ multiplex PCR assay. TCRdb stores this immuneACCESS table with in-frame sequences only. Part of the clones is absent; in the studies checked, under half of the shortfall reflects unresolved V genes, and no reason is known for the rest. The sample table lists around 2,000,000 clones, about 92% of them with a count of one. 1.5% to 2% of the sample comes from the top ten. CD8 naive samples were obtained by positive selection for CCR7 among CD45RO-negative cells, yielding a CD45RA+CCR7+ population from which TemRA cells were excluded. Input material: naive CD8+ T cells from PBMCs. According to the study, the label for this sample's cell subset or site signals: CD45RA+CCR7+. These receptors were obtained from a man aged 18 to 29 in good health. Some clones in this sample may be carry-over from other donors' samples.

The V gene is TRBV7-3, the J gene TRBJ1-2; D uncertain. CDR3 length: 13 amino acids. Germline CDR1 SGHTA, CDR2 FQGTGA. V was clipped by 6 bases and J by 0 bases, with 8 bases between them. CDR3 bases: TGTGCCAGCAGTTCCACAGCTAACTATGGCTACACCTTC. Translated, it gives CASSSTANYGYTF.

The chain recombines TRBV4-1 with TRBJ2-1, with no clear D. The V end was cut by 1 base, the J end by 9 bases, with 10 bases between. The CDR3 is 13 residues long. Germline V lookup: CDR1 MGHRA, CDR2 YSYEKL. CDR3 in DNA: TGCGCCAGCAGCCAAGTCGGCGGCGTTGAGCAGTTCTTC. Translating it yields CASSQVGGVEQFF.

CDR3 loop: CASSGKQNYEQYF. For the CDR3, the DNA is TGTGCCAGCAGTGGGAAACAAAACTACGAGCAGTACTTC. The V call is TRBV7-9, the J call TRBJ2-5, with D unclear. The end of the DNA aligns better with TRBJ2-7, so the J call may be wrong. The CDR3 covers 13 residues. CDR1 is SEHNR and CDR2 is FQNEAQ in the germline V gene (reference sequence).

As to this clone: Other DNA sequences from this sample encode an identical CDR3 as well. The chain employs TRBV7-9 and TRBJ1-2; TRBD1 aligns across 7 bases. Germline V gene sequence: CDR1 SEHNR, CDR2 FQNEAQ (reference sequence). CDR3 size: 13 residues. After removal of 5 bases from V and 4 bases from J, the junction contained 4 bases not matched to a gene. In DNA, the CDR3 is TGTGCCAGCAGCCCGGGGACAGTCTATGGCTACACCTTC. Translation gives CASSPGTVYGYTF.

V gene TRBV4-3 combines with J gene TRBJ1-1; D remains ambiguous. The CDR3 loop spans 13 amino acids. Trimming took off 4 bases at V and 2 bases at J, with 8 bases between the two ends. Germline values: CDR1 LGHNA, CDR2 YSLEER. The CDR3 is CASSPDFNTEAFF. As DNA, the CDR3 is TGCGCCAGCAGCCCTGATTTTAACACTGAAGCTTTCTTT.

The chain combines TRBV19 with TRBJ2-1, with TRBD1 matching over 9 bases. J was trimmed by 6 bases and V by 8 bases; bases with no gene match: 8. The length of the CDR3 is 14 residues. Germline CDR1 and CDR2: LNHDA and SQIVND (reference sequence). CDR3 loop: CASLATGGSNEQFF. DNA for the CDR3: TGTGCCAGTTTAGCGACAGGGGGGAGCAATGAGCAGTTCTTC. The full variable domain, with the rest looked up from reference TRBV19 and TRBJ2-1, is DGGITQSPKYLFRKEGQNVTLSCEQNLNHDAMYWYRQDPGQGLRLIYYSQIVNDFQKGDIAEGYSVSREKKESFPLTVTSAQKNPTAFYLCASLATGGSNEQFFGPGTRLTVL.

The V and J genes are TRBV10-3 and TRBJ2-2, with TRBD2 identical over 7 bases. With V trimmed by 7 bases and J by 1 base, 3 bases remained unmatched. This CDR3 spans 14 amino acids. Germline assignment: CDR1 ENHRY and CDR2 SYGVKD. The CDR3: CAIKSGVNTGELFF. DNA for the CDR3: TGTGCCATCAAGAGCGGGGTGAACACCGGGGAGCTGTTTTTT.

The V call is TRBV4-3, the J call TRBJ2-1; D possibly uses TRBD1 or TRBD2 (6 bases each). CDR3 length: 14 amino acids. The germline V and J ends were trimmed by 3 bases and 10 bases, with 16 bases remaining between them. Germline V gene sequence: CDR1 LGHNA, CDR2 YSLEER. The CDR3 DNA reads as TGCGCCAGCAGCCATAACCCGGAGGGGACAGAGCAGTTCTTC. Translating it yields CASSHNPEGTEQFF.

The chain couples TRBV29-1 to TRBJ1-1; D gene uncertain. The CDR3 totals 12 residues. The ends were cut back, 5 bases at V and 6 bases at J, with 13 bases in the middle. Germline values: CDR1 SQVTM, CDR2 ANQGSEA. The CDR3 DNA reads as TGCAGCGTTTTGGGGAACGGGGCTGAAGCTTTCTTT. This sequence encodes CSVLGNGAEAFF.

The rearrangement uses TRBV12-5 and TRBJ2-2; D gene unclear. CDR3 length: 13 amino acids. Germline V gene data show CDR1 as LGHNT and CDR2 as FRNRAP. The V gene lost 0 bases and the J gene lost 6 bases, with 5 bases spanning the gap. The CDR3 loop reads CASGLVSAGELFF. The DNA for the CDR3 is TGTGCTAGTGGTTTGGTATCCGCCGGGGAGCTGTTTTTT.